This T cell receptor (beta chain) was captured in a study of PD-1 blockade in classical Hodgkin lymphoma. Findings of the study overall: Lower baseline TCR diversity marked trial partial responders and progressors. Significantly greater TCR diversity emerged by C4D1 in CD4+ cells but not CD8+ cells.

Germline values: CDR1 SEHNR, CDR2 FQNEAQ (reference sequence). The CDR3 is made up of 17 amino acids. V was shortened by 2 bases and J by 1 base, with 17 bases between the two germline ends. The patients all showed relapse after autologous stem cell transplantation, while their brentuximab vedotin exposure varied. The patients, who had relapsed/refractory classical Hodgkin lymphoma, achieved best responses of complete response, partial response or progressive disease. Regarding this clone: Its specificity is not known.

Assay used: immunoSEQ multiplex PCR; TCRdb lists only in-frame clones, some missing. The sample records some 100,000 clones, around 90% being singletons. The sequencing here drew on peripheral blood mononuclear cells (PBMCs), taken at baseline. This sequence was found in a human donor with classical Hodgkin lymphoma. V and J are TRBV7-9 and TRBJ2-5, with a weak D call TRBD1 (5 bases). The CDR3 DNA is TGTGCCAGCAGCTTACCGTCGATGACAGTTAGCCAAGAGACCCAGTACTTC. Translation: CASSLPSMTVSQETQYF.